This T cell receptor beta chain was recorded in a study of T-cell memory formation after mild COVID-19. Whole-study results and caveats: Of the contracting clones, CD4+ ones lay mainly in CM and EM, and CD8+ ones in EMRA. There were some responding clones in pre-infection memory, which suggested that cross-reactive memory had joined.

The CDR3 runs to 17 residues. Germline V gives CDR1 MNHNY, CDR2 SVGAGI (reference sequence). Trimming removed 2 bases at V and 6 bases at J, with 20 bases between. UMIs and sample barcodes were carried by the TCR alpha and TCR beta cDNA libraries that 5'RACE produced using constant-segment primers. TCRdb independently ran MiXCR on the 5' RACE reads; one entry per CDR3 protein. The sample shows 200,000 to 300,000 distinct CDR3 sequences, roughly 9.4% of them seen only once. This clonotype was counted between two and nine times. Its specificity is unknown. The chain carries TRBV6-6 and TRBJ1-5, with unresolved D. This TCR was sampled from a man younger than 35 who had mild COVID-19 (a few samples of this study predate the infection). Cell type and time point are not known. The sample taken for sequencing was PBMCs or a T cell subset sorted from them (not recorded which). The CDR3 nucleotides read TGTGCCAGCAGTTACCCGTCGGGAGAGGGCGAGGGTCAGCCCCAGCATTTT. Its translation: CASSYPSGEGEGQPQHF.